This T cell receptor (beta chain) is drawn from a study of T cells after yellow fever vaccination. About the study: Preparing low-cell-number fractions relied on SMART-Seq v4 Ultra Low Input.

V was clipped by 3 bases and J by 4 bases, with 12 bases between them. Germline assignment: CDR1 DFQATT and CDR2 SNEGSKA (reference sequence). The CDR3 totals 13 residues. Comment on this clonotype: Its specificity is not known.

Researchers made TCR cDNA using 5'RACE template switching, and this step added a universal primer site and UMIs. TCRdb called the 5' RACE reads again in MiXCR, with one record for every CDR3 protein. In the table there are hundreds of thousands of distinct CDR3 sequences, around 20% of which are singletons. Study-level points and caveats: Across the CD4 and CD8 compartments, a small share of clonotypes was present in both. On re-exposure, the response was weaker but peaked faster, at day 5 versus 15.

The genes are TRBV20-1 and TRBJ1-2, with unresolved D. This receptor was obtained from a man between 18 and 29 years old who received the YFV17D yellow fever vaccine. Sequenced material: PBMCs, taken before the yellow fever booster vaccination. For the CDR3, the DNA is TGCAGTGCTAGCCCCGGGCAGGCCTATGGCTACACCTTC. Translating gives CSASPGQAYGYTF.